These 21 T cell receptor beta chains were sequenced from one sample in a study of metastatic and nonmetastatic thyroid tumors. No treatment had been given to any patient before thyroid surgery. Through MiXCR, TCRdb re-clonotyped the PCR reads. Among about 6,000 clones listed, about 33% were seen once. The sample consisted of adjacent normal tissue. The receptor set was obtained from a female donor with papillary thyroid cancer or a benign thyroid nodule (not recorded which). Some clones in this sample may be carry-over from other donors' samples.

This chain connects TRBV5-1 to TRBJ2-6; D gene ambiguous. The ends were cut back, 1 base at V and 0 bases at J, with 8 bases in the middle. Looked up from germline, CDR1 is SGHRS and CDR2 is YFSETQ. This CDR3 spans 16 amino acids. The CDR3 protein is CASSLRTSSGANVLTF. DNA for the CDR3: TGCGCCAGCAGCTTGAGAACCTCCTCTGGGGCCAACGTCCTGACTTTC.

The chain has TRBV6-1 and TRBJ2-1, with 13 positions matching TRBD2. This CDR3 is built from 16 residues. V trimming: 4 bases; J trimming: 8 bases; junction bases outside the gene matches: 8. CDR1 is MNHNS, CDR2 SASEGT, per germline. The CDR3 nucleotides are TGTGCCAGCAGTGTAACAACTAGCGGGAGGGCCTATGAGCAGTTCTTC. Encoded protein: CASSVTTSGRAYEQFF.

V is TRBV30 and J is TRBJ2-7; a possible D gene is TRBD1 (5 bases). V lost 1 base, J lost 1 base, and 8 bases lay in between. The CDR3 consists of 13 residues. Germline loops: CDR1 GTSNPN, CDR2 SVGIG (reference sequence). In DNA, the CDR3 is TGTGCCTGGAGTGCAGGGTGGTCCTACGAGCAGTACTTC. Translated, it gives CAWSAGWSYEQYF. Using reference TRBV30 and TRBJ2-7 for the parts outside the CDR3, the full variable domain is SQTIHQWPATLVQPVGSPLSLECTVEGTSNPNLYWYRQAAGRGLQLLFYSVGIGQISSEVPQNLSASRPQDRQFILSSKKLLLSDSGFYLCAWSAGWSYEQYFGPGTRLTVT.

The sample holds a few counts of this clone. An end of the junction does not agree with germline; a read error may underlie this. The V gene is TRBV20-1, the J gene TRBJ1-1; 8 bases map to TRBD1. The CDR3 contains 14 residues. CDR1 and CDR2 from the germline V gene are DFQATT and SNEGSKA (reference sequence). The CDR3 is CSARPGQANTVAFF. CDR3 bases: TGCAGTGCTAGGCCGGGACAGGCGAACACTGTAGCTTTTTTT.

The chain carries TRBV5-1 and TRBJ1-6; D is ambiguous. V dropped 1 base and J dropped 4 bases, with 15 bases sitting between them. CDR1 is SGHRS, CDR2 YFSETQ, per germline. The CDR3 is 17 residues long. This CDR3 is CASSLYSRTEYNSPLHF. DNA for the CDR3: TGCGCCAGCAGCTTGTATTCAAGGACGGAGTATAATTCACCCCTCCACTTT.

The chain employs TRBV10-2 and TRBJ1-6; D gene uncertain. Trimming removed 10 bases from V and 5 bases from J, with 12 bases in between. The CDR3 loop spans 13 amino acids. Looked up from germline, CDR1 is WSHSY and CDR2 is SAAADI. The CDR3 sequence: CATEPSDNSPLHF. CDR3 nucleotides: TGCGCCACCGAGCCGAGTGATAATTCACCCCTCCACTTT.

This chain links TRBV6-5 with TRBJ1-1, with unresolved D. Trimming stripped 2 bases from V and 4 bases from J, with 8 bases between. The CDR3 is 13 amino acids. Germline values: CDR1 MNHEY, CDR2 SVGAGI. CDR3 residues: CASSYREGTEAFF. CDR3 coding DNA: TGTGCCAGCAGTTACAGGGAGGGCACTGAAGCTTTCTTT.

This clone was observed at least ten times. The CDR3 protein is CASSILNTGELFF. Written as DNA, the CDR3 is TGCGCCAGCAGTATCCTGAACACCGGGGAGCTGTTTTTT. The chain has TRBV10-2 and TRBJ2-2; D is unclear. Germline V gene sequence: CDR1 WSHSY, CDR2 SAAADI. The CDR3 is made up of 13 amino acids. V dropped 5 bases and J dropped 1 base, with 5 bases sitting between them.

The chain has TRBV11-2 and TRBJ2-3, with 7 bases matching TRBD2. Germline CDR1 reads SGHAT; CDR2 reads FQNNGV. CDR3 length equals 16 residues. Germline trimming cut 5 bases from V and 1 base from J; bases unmatched to any gene: 9. Here the CDR3 reads CASSAHGSGGTDTQYF. The CDR3 DNA follows: TGTGCCAGCAGCGCCCACGGCAGCGGGGGCACAGATACGCAGTATTTT.

This clone is medium-sized in the sample. V and J are TRBV6-2 or TRBV6-3 and TRBJ2-5; possibly TRBD2 for D (7 bases). This CDR3 has 14 amino acids. The V gene lost 8 bases and the J gene lost 5 bases, with 18 bases spanning the gap. Germline CDR1 is MNHEY and CDR2 is SVGEGT. The CDR3 coding sequence is TGTGCCAGCGGTATAGGGGGGGCGAAGGAGACCCAGTACTTC. Translating gives CASGIGGAKETQYF.

The chain uses TRBV7-8 and TRBJ2-7; a weak D match, TRBD2 (6 bases). CDR3 length equals 13 residues. CDR1 is SGHVS, CDR2 FQNEAQ, per germline. V lost 5 bases and J lost 6, with 14 bases in between. As DNA, the CDR3 is TGTGCCAGCAGCGCGATGACTAGTTCCGAGCAGTACTTC. Its translation: CASSAMTSSEQYF.

Relative to its sample, this clone is medium-sized. This chain links TRBV11-3 with TRBJ2-1; 7 nucleotides line up with TRBD1. Trimming at V came to 5 bases and at J to 6 bases, leaving 10 bases not matched to a gene. The CDR3 is 15 residues long. Germline values: CDR1 SGHNT, CDR2 YENEEA. The CDR3 DNA follows: TGTGCCAGCAGCCCAGAGGACAGGCTGGGCAATGAGCAGTTCTTC. Amino acid sequence: CASSPEDRLGNEQFF.

Regarding this clone: The junction departs from the called germline gene at one end, perhaps through a read error. The V call is TRBV27, the J call TRBJ2-2; D not resolved. Germline V gene sequence: CDR1 MNHEY, CDR2 SMNVEV (reference sequence). There are 14 residues in the CDR3. As DNA, the CDR3 is TGTGCAAGCAGTTTCCAGTCGAACAACGGCGAGCTGTTTTTT. It codes for CASSFQSNNGELFF.

This clone counts as medium-sized (0.01 to 0.1%). J is TRBJ1-6 and V is TRBV20-1; D possibly corresponds to TRBD1 (5 bases). Trimming pared 4 bases from V and 5 bases from J, leaving 12 bases between. The CDR3 spans 14 residues. CDR1 is DFQATT and CDR2 is SNEGSKA in the germline V gene (reference sequence). CDR3 DNA sequence: TGCAGTGCTACCGAGGGGACCAATAATTCACCCCTCCACTTT. Amino acids: CSATEGTNNSPLHF.

The rearrangement uses TRBV10-1 and TRBJ2-3, with a weak D call TRBD1 (7 bases). CDR1 WNHNN and CDR2 SYGVQD come from the germline V gene (reference sequence). V lost 0 bases to trimming and J lost 4 bases, with 23 bases between them. The CDR3 loop spans 19 amino acids. The CDR3 DNA reads TGCGCCAGCAGTGAGTCGGGGGGTGGAGGGGGCGCCGGGCCAGATACGCAGTATTTT. This codes for CASSESGGGGGAGPDTQYF.

This chain joins TRBV28 and TRBJ1-6; 9 bases align to TRBD1. This CDR3 region has 15 residues. The germline V gene encodes CDR1 MDHEN and CDR2 SYDVKM. V lost 6 bases, J lost 7 bases, and 7 bases stayed unmatched. The CDR3 protein is CASSQQGARNSPLHF. The CDR3 DNA reads as TGTGCCAGCAGCCAACAGGGGGCCAGGAATTCACCCCTCCACTTT.

The chain combines TRBV10-3 with TRBJ2-7; 9 bases are a match to TRBD2. The CDR3 consists of 15 residues. Germline CDR1 reads ENHRY; CDR2 reads SYGVKD. V was pared by 5 bases and J by 3 bases, with 8 bases of the junction left unmatched. The DNA of the CDR3 is TGTGCCATCAGTATTACTAGCGGGTCGTTCTACGAGCAGTACTTC. Residues: CAISITSGSFYEQYF.

CDR3 DNA sequence: TGTGCCAGCAGCGCATGGGGTCTTCCAGGGGCCTATGGCTACACCTTC. Its translation is CASSAWGLPGAYGYTF. The chain joins TRBV9 to TRBJ1-2; D possibly corresponds to TRBD1 (6 bases). The ends were cut back, 3 bases at V and 4 bases at J, with 19 bases in the middle. Germline V gives CDR1 SGDLS, CDR2 YYNGEE. This CDR3 comprises 16 residues.

This clone is medium-sized. This rearrangement joins TRBV27 to TRBJ2-5; 7 bases fit TRBD1. The CDR3 sequence is 16 residues long. The trim removed 5 bases at V and 5 bases at J, leaving 14 bases unmatched. Germline V gene data show CDR1 as MNHEY and CDR2 as SMNVEV (reference sequence). The CDR3 nucleotides read TGTGCCAGCAGTAGCGCCACAGGGGTAGGTGAGGAGACCCAGTACTTC. Protein sequence: CASSSATGVGEETQYF.

The chain recombines TRBV27 with TRBJ2-3, with D perhaps TRBD2 (6 bases). This CDR3 is built from 14 residues. V lost 4 bases and J 0 bases, leaving 8 bases between the germline ends. Per germline, CDR1 MNHEY and CDR2 SMNVEV (reference sequence). The CDR3 spells CASSSGTSTDTQYF. The CDR3 DNA reads as TGTGCCAGCAGTTCAGGGACTAGCACAGATACGCAGTATTTT.

In its sample, this clone ranks as medium-sized. The chain couples TRBV5-1 to TRBJ2-2; possibly TRBD2 for D (5 bases). The CDR3 totals 14 residues. V was trimmed by 4 bases and J by 7 bases, leaving 14 bases between them. Germline assignment: CDR1 SGHRS and CDR2 YFSETQ. The CDR3: CASSPQAGLGELFF. As DNA, the CDR3 is TGCGCCAGCAGCCCGCAGGCTGGACTCGGGGAGCTGTTTTTT.